Listed here are 28 T cell receptor beta chains from one sample, sequenced in a study of shared clonotypes between healthy human individuals. Only in-frame clones appear in the TCRdb table, and some are missing; sequencing was by immunoSEQ multiplex PCR. The sample contains 800,000 or so clones, about 97% of which appear only once. Naive CD8 isolation took CD45RO-negative cells positively selected for CCR7 and excluded terminally differentiated effector memory CD45RA+ cells. Material: naive CD8+ T cells sorted from blood. These receptors all come from a man aged 30 to 39 in good health.

This chain uses TRBV29-1 with TRBJ2-2; no reliable D call. CDR3 length equals 16 residues. Trimming shortened V by 2 bases and J by 0 bases, and 13 bases separated the two germline ends. Germline CDR1 SQVTM, CDR2 ANQGSEA. As DNA, the CDR3 is TGCAGCGTTGAACCTCTACAGCGTTCGAACACCGGGGAGCTGTTTTTT. As protein: CSVEPLQRSNTGELFF.

The chain recombines TRBV28 with TRBJ2-3; D uncertain. Germline CDR1 and CDR2: MDHEN and SYDVKM. V lost 8 bases, J lost 3 bases, and 6 bases lay in between. The length of the CDR3 is 11 residues. CDR3 nucleotide sequence: TGTGCCAGCGGGTTTACAGATACGCAGTATTTT. It is translated as CASGFTDTQYF.

The chain recombines TRBV5-1 with TRBJ1-2; D is undetermined. V lost 2 bases and J 6 bases, leaving 17 bases between the germline ends. Germline CDR1 SGHRS, CDR2 YFSETQ. This CDR3 region has 15 residues. The CDR3 here is CASSLDAALRDGYTF. As DNA, the CDR3 is TGCGCCAGCAGCTTAGATGCGGCTCTAAGGGATGGCTACACCTTC. The full variable domain, in which reference TRBV5-1 and TRBJ1-2 provide the parts outside the CDR3, is KAGVTQTPRYLIKTRGQQVTLSCSPISGHRSVSWYQQTPGQGLQFLFEYFSETQRNKGNFPGRFSGRQFSNSRSEMNVSTLELGDSALYLCASSLDAALRDGYTFGSGTRLTVV.

This clone was recorded only once. This chain links TRBV6-5 with TRBJ1-4; D is unresolved. The CDR3 has 16 amino acids. Trimming cost V 2 bases and J 4 bases, with 14 bases left between them. CDR1 and CDR2 (germline): MNHEY, SVGAGI. The CDR3 DNA is TGTGCCAGCAGTTACATCGGAGGGAGCGTTAATGAAAAACTGTTTTTT. Protein: CASSYIGGSVNEKLFF.

Turning to this clone: This specimen includes other DNA sequences encoding the same CDR3. The V gene is TRBV9, the J gene TRBJ2-1; 10 nucleotides agree with TRBD2. The CDR3 has 15 residues. Germline CDR1 and CDR2: SGDLS and YYNGEE. The trim removed 2 bases at V and 4 bases at J, leaving 3 bases unmatched. This CDR3 reads CASSVGLAVYNEQFF. The CDR3 coding sequence is TGTGCCAGCAGCGTTGGACTAGCGGTATACAATGAGCAGTTCTTC.

J is TRBJ2-7 and V is TRBV29-1; 9 bases are a match to TRBD2. J lost 3 bases, V lost 4 bases, and 4 bases had no gene match. The CDR3 runs to 13 residues. Germline V gene sequence: CDR1 SQVTM, CDR2 ANQGSEA. The CDR3 DNA reads as TGCAGCGTTGTTCCTAGCGGGAACTACGAGCAGTACTTC. Its protein product is CSVVPSGNYEQYF.

CDR3 region: CASSFPSSTEAFF. In nucleotides, the CDR3 is TGTGCCAGCAGCTTCCCCAGTTCCACTGAAGCTTTCTTT. V and J are TRBV11-2 and TRBJ1-1; D remains ambiguous. CDR1 and CDR2 (germline): SGHAT, FQNNGV. The length of the CDR3 is 13 residues. V lost 3 bases and J lost 4, with 9 bases in between.

The chain carries TRBV7-6 and TRBJ2-7, with no clear D. Germline loops: CDR1 SGHVS, CDR2 FNYEAQ. V shed 3 bases and J shed 2 bases, with 8 bases lying between them. CDR3 length: 13 amino acids. The CDR3 is CASSFGDTYEQYF. The CDR3 DNA is TGTGCCAGCAGCTTCGGAGACACCTACGAGCAGTACTTC.

About this clone itself: The sample holds other DNA sequences that translate to the same CDR3. The chain links TRBV11-2 to TRBJ1-1; D call uncertain. V was cut by 1 base and J by 3 bases, with 6 bases left in between. The germline CDR1 and CDR2 sequences are SGHAT and FQNNGV. This CDR3 has 13 residues. This CDR3 reads CASSLGGDTEAFF. The CDR3 DNA reads TGTGCCAGCAGCTTAGGCGGCGACACTGAAGCTTTCTTT. Full variable domain (missing parts from reference TRBV11-2 and TRBJ1-1): EAGVAQSPRYKIIEKRQSVAFWCNPISGHATLYWYQQILGQGPKLLIQFQNNGVVDDSQLPKDRFSAERLKGVDSTLKIQPAKLEDSAVYLCASSLGGDTEAFFGQGTRLTVV.

The genes are TRBV19 and TRBJ1-2; a weak D match, TRBD1 (5 bases). The CDR3 spans 13 residues. Trimming took off 10 bases at V and 0 bases at J, with 12 bases between the two ends. Germline CDR1 reads LNHDA; CDR2 reads SQIVND (reference sequence). The CDR3 spells CATRDGSNYGYTF. DNA for the CDR3: TGTGCCACTCGGGACGGTTCTAACTATGGCTACACCTTC. Complete variable domain (other parts from reference TRBV19 and TRBJ1-2): DGGITQSPKYLFRKEGQNVTLSCEQNLNHDAMYWYRQDPGQGLRLIYYSQIVNDFQKGDIAEGYSVSREKKESFPLTVTSAQKNPTAFYLCATRDGSNYGYTFGSGTRLTVV.

The chain links TRBV6-6 to TRBJ2-3; 8 nucleotides match TRBD2. V shed 6 bases and J 2 bases; nucleotides not matched to a gene: 7. This CDR3 has 15 amino acids. CDR1 and CDR2 from the germline V gene are MNHNY and SVGAGI (reference sequence). The CDR3 region has the DNA TGTGCCAGCAGCCCGACTAGCGCCTACACAGATACGCAGTATTTT. Translated, it gives CASSPTSAYTDTQYF.

This chain joins TRBV14 and TRBJ2-2; D tentatively reads TRBD1 or TRBD2 (6 bases each). Germline-derived CDR1 and CDR2 are SGHDN and FVKESK. V was clipped by 4 bases and J by 1 base, with 13 bases between them. This CDR3 is 16 amino acids long. The CDR3 DNA sequence: TGTGCCAGCAGCCTTCTACGGGGGCTGAACACCGGGGAGCTGTTTTTT. This translates into CASSLLRGLNTGELFF. Filled out from reference TRBV14 and TRBJ2-2, the complete variable domain reads EAGVTQFPSHSVIEKGQTVTLRCDPISGHDNLYWYRRVMGKEIKFLLHFVKESKQDESGMPNNRFLAERTGGTYSTLKVQPAELEDSGVYFCASSLLRGLNTGELFFGEGSRLTVL.

V and J are TRBV2 and TRBJ2-3; TRBD2 aligns across 16 bases. Looked up from germline, CDR1 is SNHLY and CDR2 is FYNNEI. J gave up 5 bases and V 8 bases, and 7 bases lay outside the gene matches. CDR3 length equals 16 residues. CDR3 in DNA: TGTGCCAGCCGGGGACTAGCGGGAGGGTTGGGAGATACGCAGTATTTT. This gives the protein CASRGLAGGLGDTQYF.

The rearrangement joins TRBV27 to TRBJ2-2, with D tentatively TRBD2 (6 bases). Germline V gene lookup returns CDR1 MNHEY and CDR2 SMNVEV (reference sequence). The CDR3 length is 12 residues. V was pared by 6 bases and J by 10 bases, with 12 bases between. CDR3 DNA: TGTGCCAGCAGGCTGTGGGGGGAGGAGCTGTTTTTT. This gives the protein CASRLWGEELFF.

As DNA, the CDR3 is TGTGCCAGCAGCCGATCCGCGCGCGGGGACACCGGGGAGCTGTTTTTT. The encoded protein is CASSRSARGDTGELFF. This rearrangement joins TRBV7-8 to TRBJ2-2, with D maybe TRBD2 (6 bases). V lost 5 bases to trimming and J lost 3 bases, with 16 bases between them. This CDR3 region has 16 residues. Germline loops: CDR1 SGHVS, CDR2 FQNEAQ.

The chain couples TRBV27 to TRBJ1-5; D is unresolved. Trimming pared 2 bases from V and 7 bases from J, leaving 15 bases between. This CDR3 has 15 amino acids. Per the germline V gene, CDR1 is MNHEY and CDR2 is SMNVEV (reference sequence). The CDR3 protein is CASSLQLDSNQPQHF. Here the CDR3 DNA reads TGTGCCAGCAGTTTACAATTAGATTCGAACCAGCCCCAGCATTTT.

The chain employs TRBV7-9 and TRBJ2-7, with D possibly being TRBD1 or TRBD2 (6 bases each). Germline loops: CDR1 SEHNR, CDR2 FQNEAQ (reference sequence). The length of the CDR3 is 16 residues. The ends were cut back, 0 bases at V and 3 bases at J, with 15 bases in the middle. The CDR3 nucleotides are TGTGCCAGCAGCTTAGCTCAGGGGACTCTTGTCTACGAGCAGTACTTC. It translates to CASSLAQGTLVYEQYF.

The count of this clone is one. This rearrangement joins TRBV28 to TRBJ2-6, with D maybe TRBD1 (5 bases). Looked up from germline, CDR1 is MDHEN and CDR2 is SYDVKM. V was cut by 6 bases and J by 4 bases, with 10 bases left in between. This CDR3 is 14 amino acids long. The DNA for the CDR3 is TGTGCCAGCAGATACAGGAACGGGGCCAACGTCCTGACTTTC. Translating gives CASRYRNGANVLTF.

The chain joins TRBV7-7 to TRBJ2-2; D uncertain. The germline CDR1 and CDR2 sequences are SSHAT and FNYEAQ (reference sequence). CDR3 size: 14 residues. Trimming cost V 5 bases and J 2 bases, with 9 bases left between them. The CDR3 protein is CASSIARNTGELFF. DNA for the CDR3: TGTGCCAGCAGCATCGCGAGAAACACCGGGGAGCTGTTTTTT. The full variable domain, its missing parts supplied by reference TRBV7-7 and TRBJ2-2, is GAGVSQSPRYKVTKRGQDVTLRCDPISSHATLYWYQQALGQGPEFLTYFNYEAQPDKSGLPSDRFSAERPEGSISTLTIQRTEQRDSAMYRCASSIARNTGELFFGEGSRLTVL.

The rearrangement links TRBV11-2 to TRBJ2-1, with 9 positions matching TRBD2. This CDR3 region has 15 residues. The trim removed 3 bases at V and 4 bases at J, leaving 4 bases unmatched. Germline CDR1 is SGHAT and CDR2 is FQNNGV. This CDR3 reads CASSFPSGEYNEQFF. In nucleotides, the CDR3 is TGTGCCAGCAGCTTTCCTAGCGGGGAATACAATGAGCAGTTCTTC.

The chain links TRBV28 to TRBJ2-1; TRBD2 matches at 9 bases. The CDR3 has 16 residues. V was clipped by 6 bases and J by 5 bases; unmatched bases: 11. Germline V gene sequence: CDR1 MDHEN, CDR2 SYDVKM. The CDR3 region has the DNA TGTGCCAGCAGGGTGGGAGCTAGCGGGAACGACAATGAGCAGTTCTTC. Protein product: CASRVGASGNDNEQFF.

Notes on this clone: The same CDR3 is also encoded by other DNA sequences in this sample. J is TRBJ2-7 and V is TRBV27; D unclear. CDR1 and CDR2 from the germline V gene are MNHEY and SMNVEV (reference sequence). There are 12 residues in the CDR3. V shed 3 bases and J shed 4 bases, with 7 bases lying between them. The CDR3 here is CASSFTGYEQYF. The CDR3 DNA follows: TGTGCCAGCAGTTTCACCGGATACGAGCAGTACTTC.

The chain uses TRBV6-6 and TRBJ2-7; D is unclear. The CDR3 is 12 amino acids. The germline V gene encodes CDR1 MNHNY and CDR2 SVGAGI (reference sequence). The V end was cut by 2 bases, the J end by 7 bases, with 9 bases between. CDR3 bases: TGTGCCAGCAGTTACGTCTCTGGGGAGCAGTACTTC. Its protein is CASSYVSGEQYF.

The chain carries TRBV13 and TRBJ2-1; 9 positions agree with TRBD2. V dropped 3 bases and J dropped 3; count of bases not matched to a gene: 3. CDR3 size: 15 residues. Germline V gives CDR1 PRHDT, CDR2 FYEKMQ (reference sequence). CDR3 sequence (DNA): TGTGCCAGCAGCTTTAGCGGGAGTGTCTACAATGAGCAGTTCTTC. Amino acids: CASSFSGSVYNEQFF.

The V call is TRBV4-2, the J call TRBJ2-2; 8 bases align to TRBD1. The CDR3 is 15 residues long. The V gene's germline CDR1 is LGHNA and CDR2 YNFKEQ. Trimming at V came to 0 bases and at J to 6 bases, leaving 3 bases not matched to a gene. The CDR3 sequence is CASSQDPGGAGELFF. Written as DNA, the CDR3 is TGTGCCAGCAGCCAAGATCCAGGGGGCGCCGGGGAGCTGTTTTTT.

This chain joins TRBV9 and TRBJ2-1; 10 bases map to TRBD1. The germline V gene has CDR1 SGDLS and CDR2 YYNGEE. The CDR3 extends over 15 amino acids. After removal of 0 bases from V and 7 bases from J, the junction contained 4 bases not matched to a gene. The CDR3 DNA sequence: TGTGCCAGCAGCGTAGACGGGACAGGGGAGAATGAGCAGTTCTTC. It yields the protein CASSVDGTGENEQFF.

The chain recombines TRBV9 with TRBJ2-7, with TRBD1 matching 12 bases. The length of the CDR3 is 15 residues. V was pared by 3 bases and J by 6 bases, with 7 bases of the junction left unmatched. Per germline, CDR1 SGDLS and CDR2 YYNGEE. Here the CDR3 reads CASSAPGQGAVEQYF. CDR3 bases: TGTGCCAGCAGCGCCCCGGGACAGGGGGCTGTCGAGCAGTACTTC.

CDR3 sequence (DNA): TGTGCCAGCAGCCGAGCGGGAGAAGGGTACAATGAGCAGTTCTTC. This sequence encodes CASSRAGEGYNEQFF. This rearrangement joins TRBV13 to TRBJ2-1, with 8 bases lining up with TRBD2. The V segment lost 5 bases and the J segment 4 bases; nucleotides outside the gene matches: 7. This CDR3 contains 15 residues. Per the germline V gene, CDR1 is PRHDT and CDR2 is FYEKMQ (reference sequence).